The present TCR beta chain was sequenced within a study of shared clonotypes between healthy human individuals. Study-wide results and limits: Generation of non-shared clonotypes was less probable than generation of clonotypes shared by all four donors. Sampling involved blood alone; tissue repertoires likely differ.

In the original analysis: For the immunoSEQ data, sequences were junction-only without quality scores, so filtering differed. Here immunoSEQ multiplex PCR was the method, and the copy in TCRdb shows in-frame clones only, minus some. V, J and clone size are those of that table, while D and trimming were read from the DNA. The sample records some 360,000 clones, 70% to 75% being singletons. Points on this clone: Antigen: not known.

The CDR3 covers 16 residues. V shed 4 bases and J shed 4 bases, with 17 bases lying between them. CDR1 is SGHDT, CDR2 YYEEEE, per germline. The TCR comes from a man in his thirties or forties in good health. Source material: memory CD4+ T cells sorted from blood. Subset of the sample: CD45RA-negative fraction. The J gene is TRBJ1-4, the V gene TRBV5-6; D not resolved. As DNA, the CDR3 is TGTGCCAGCAGCCTCCTGTCAGGAGCGGGTAATGAAAAACTGTTTTTT. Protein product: CASSLLSGAGNEKLFF.